Listed here are 32 T cell receptor beta chains from one sample, sequenced in a study of OX40 agonist ivuxolimab in advanced cancers. Clones were sequenced by immunoSEQ multiplex PCR, and TCRdb holds only the in-frame ones, with some missing. Of about 85,000 clones in the sample, around 86% were seen once. The sample here was CD4+ or CD8+ T cells sorted from blood, taken in a trial of the OX40 agonist ivuxolimab. The receptors shown here come from an adult with an advanced solid tumor such as melanoma, head and neck, liver or kidney cancer.

The chain uses TRBV7-6 and TRBJ2-3; the match to TRBD2 covers 10 bases. The ends lost 5 bases at V and 2 bases at J; junction bases unmatched: 4. CDR3 length: 15 residues. The germline V gene has CDR1 SGHVS and CDR2 FNYEAQ. CDR3 in DNA: TGTGCCAGCAGCGCAGCGGGGGGGACCACAGATACGCAGTATTTT. Amino acid sequence: CASSAAGGTTDTQYF.

CDR3 sequence: CASSNRTVNSPLHF. In DNA, the CDR3 is TGCGCCAGCAGCAACAGGACAGTGAATTCACCCCTCCACTTT. V is TRBV5-1 and J is TRBJ1-6; tentative D call: TRBD1 (6 bases). Deletions cut 4 bases from V and 7 bases from J, with 12 bases between. CDR1 and CDR2 (germline): SGHRS, YFSETQ. The CDR3 contains 14 residues.

The rearrangement links TRBV28 to TRBJ2-5; the match to TRBD2 covers 13 bases. With V trimmed by 5 bases and J by 2 bases, 5 bases remained unmatched. The CDR3 runs 16 residues. Looked up from germline, CDR1 is MDHEN and CDR2 is SYDVKM. The CDR3 loop reads CASSKRTSGGQETQYF. Written as DNA, the CDR3 is TGTGCCAGCAGTAAACGGACTAGCGGGGGACAAGAGACCCAGTACTTC. Combining the CDR3 with reference TRBV28 and TRBJ2-5 gives the whole variable domain DVKVTQSSRYLVKRTGEKVFLECVQDMDHENMFWYRQDPGLGLRLIYFSYDVKMKEKGDIPEGYSVSREKKERFSLILESASTNQTSMYLCASSKRTSGGQETQYFGPGTRLLVL.

The rearrangement links TRBV5-1 to TRBJ2-5; D possibly corresponds to TRBD1 (7 bases). V was shortened by 3 bases and J by 5 bases, with 20 bases between the two germline ends. Germline loops: CDR1 SGHRS, CDR2 YFSETQ. The CDR3 contains 16 residues. The DNA of the CDR3 is TGCGCCAGCAGCTGGCGGGGACAGTCGAAGGGGGAGACCCAGTACTTC. Encoded protein: CASSWRGQSKGETQYF.

The rearrangement links TRBV10-3 to TRBJ1-2, with 7 bases that match TRBD1. CDR1 and CDR2 (germline): ENHRY, SYGVKD. This CDR3 is 15 amino acids long. The ends lost 2 bases at V and 5 bases at J; junction bases unmatched: 8. CDR3 sequence reads: CAISEPKQGKYGYTF. The CDR3 bases are TGTGCCATCAGTGAGCCCAAACAGGGGAAATATGGCTACACCTTC.

The chain couples TRBV5-4 to TRBJ2-7, with 9 nucleotides matching TRBD1. V lost 4 bases, J lost 1 base, and 6 bases stayed unmatched. The CDR3 has 15 amino acids. Germline loops: CDR1 SGHNT, CDR2 YYREEE (reference sequence). CDR3 coding DNA: TGTGCCAGCAGCGCAACCGGGACAGGGTCCTACGAGCAGTACTTC. Protein product: CASSATGTGSYEQYF. The complete variable domain, with remaining parts taken from reference TRBV5-4 and TRBJ2-7, reads ETGVTQSPTHLIKTRGQQVTLRCSSQSGHNTVSWYQQALGQGPQFIFQYYREEENGRGNFPPRFSGLQFPNYSSELNVNALELDDSALYLCASSATGTGSYEQYFGPGTRLTVT.

V is TRBV7-3 and J is TRBJ1-1; 7 positions agree with TRBD1. This CDR3 contains 15 residues. V was pared by 2 bases and J by 4 bases, with 7 bases of the junction left unmatched. Germline V gene data show CDR1 as SGHTA and CDR2 as FQGTGA. The DNA for the CDR3 is TGTGCCAGCAGCTTACAATCAGGGGGAACCACTGAAGCTTTCTTT. It codes for CASSLQSGGTTEAFF. Variable domain in full (rest from reference TRBV7-3 and TRBJ1-1): GAGVSQTPSNKVTEKGKYVELRCDPISGHTALYWYRQSLGQGPEFLIYFQGTGAADDSGLPNDRFFAVRPEGSVSTLKIQRTERGDSAVYLCASSLQSGGTTEAFFGQGTRLTVV.

The chain is built from TRBV5-1 and TRBJ2-1; 8 bases match TRBD2. Germline assignment: CDR1 SGHRS and CDR2 YFSETQ. V lost 0 bases, J lost 5 bases, and 1 base stayed unmatched. CDR3 length: 14 amino acids. CDR3 DNA: TGCGCCAGCAGCTTGGCGGGGGGGCACAATGAGCAGTTCTTC. It is translated as CASSLAGGHNEQFF.

This chain uses TRBV30 with TRBJ1-1; the D is unclear. The CDR3 sequence is 15 residues long. From germline, CDR1 is GTSNPN and CDR2 SVGIG (reference sequence). V was pared by 4 bases and J by 0 bases, with 15 bases between. The CDR3 DNA reads as TGTGCCTGGACCGCCCAACCGAACATGAACACTGAAGCTTTCTTT. This sequence encodes CAWTAQPNMNTEAFF.

V is TRBV19 and J is TRBJ2-1, with D perhaps matching TRBD2 (5 bases). The germline V and J ends were trimmed by 0 bases and 5 bases, with 5 bases remaining between them. This CDR3 is built from 13 residues. Germline V CDR1 and CDR2: LNHDA, SQIVND (reference sequence). CDR3 sequence (DNA): TGTGCCAGTAGTATAGAGAGGGACAATGAGCAGTTCTTC. Protein sequence: CASSIERDNEQFF. The whole variable domain, remainder taken from reference TRBV19 and TRBJ2-1, is DGGITQSPKYLFRKEGQNVTLSCEQNLNHDAMYWYRQDPGQGLRLIYYSQIVNDFQKGDIAEGYSVSREKKESFPLTVTSAQKNPTAFYLCASSIERDNEQFFGPGTRLTVL.

The chain uses TRBV30 and TRBJ1-2; D remains ambiguous. With 6 bases removed from V and 5 bases from J, the gap between germline ends came to 16 bases. This CDR3 spans 13 amino acids. In germline, CDR1 is GTSNPN, CDR2 SVGIG (reference sequence). For the CDR3, the DNA is TGTGCCTGTGGGGTTGGGGTTGGGTATGGCTACACCTTC. As protein: CACGVGVGYGYTF.

The V and J genes are TRBV4-2 and TRBJ2-1, with a weak D call TRBD2 (6 bases). Germline values: CDR1 LGHNA, CDR2 YNFKEQ. This CDR3 is 14 amino acids long. Between the trimmed V and J ends, which lost 1 base and 9 bases, there was a span of 13 bases. DNA for the CDR3: TGTGCCAGCAGCCAAGCGGCGGGGCGGGGTGAGCAGTTCTTC. As protein: CASSQAAGRGEQFF.

The chain links TRBV9 to TRBJ2-1, with 7 bases that match TRBD1. V lost 4 bases and J lost 4; bases outside the gene matches: 8. CDR1 and CDR2 (germline): SGDLS, YYNGEE. The CDR3 has 15 residues. CDR3 DNA: TGTGCCAGCAGCCGAGGGGACAGAGGTTACAATGAGCAGTTCTTC. Amino acid sequence: CASSRGDRGYNEQFF.

This clone occurred once. V usage is TRBV2 and J usage is TRBJ1-2; the D gene is possibly TRBD1 (6 bases). The germline V and J ends were trimmed by 4 bases and 1 base, with 16 bases remaining between them. The CDR3 loop spans 16 amino acids. Germline CDR1 is SNHLY and CDR2 is FYNNEI. CDR3 nucleotides: TGTGCCAGCAGTGTCGGCAGGGGAAGCGTTAACTATGGCTACACCTTC. Amino acid sequence: CASSVGRGSVNYGYTF. The full variable domain, rest sourced from reference TRBV2 and TRBJ1-2, is EPEVTQTPSHQVTQMGQEVILRCVPISNHLYFYWYRQILGQKVEFLVSFYNNEISEKSEIFDDQFSVERPDGSNFTLKIRSTKLEDSAMYFCASSVGRGSVNYGYTFGSGTRLTVV.

In DNA, the CDR3 is TGTGCCAGCTCACCAAATCACGAGGGAAATCAGCCCCAGCATTTT. Translating gives CASSPNHEGNQPQHF. This chain joins TRBV18 and TRBJ1-5; D gene ambiguous. Trimming removed 2 bases from V and 4 bases from J, with 12 bases in between. Germline CDR1 is KGHSH and CDR2 is LQKENI. The CDR3 covers 15 residues.

The chain couples TRBV14 to TRBJ1-4, with a possible D match to TRBD1 (5 bases). CDR3 length: 15 amino acids. Germline loops: CDR1 SGHDN, CDR2 FVKESK. The V end lost 5 bases, the J end lost 3 bases, and 13 bases lay between the germline ends. CDR3 region: CASSSRGGANEKLFF. CDR3 DNA: TGTGCCAGCAGCTCCCGGGGGGGAGCTAATGAAAAACTGTTTTTT.

This chain connects TRBV5-4 to TRBJ2-7; D is possibly TRBD2 (6 bases). The CDR3 consists of 14 residues. The V gene's germline CDR1 is SGHNT and CDR2 YYREEE (reference sequence). Trimming cost V 0 bases and J 1 base, with 8 bases left between them. The CDR3: CASSLGGTSYEQYF. CDR3 DNA: TGTGCCAGCAGCTTGGGGGGGACTTCCTACGAGCAGTACTTC. Complete variable domain (other parts from reference TRBV5-4 and TRBJ2-7): ETGVTQSPTHLIKTRGQQVTLRCSSQSGHNTVSWYQQALGQGPQFIFQYYREEENGRGNFPPRFSGLQFPNYSSELNVNALELDDSALYLCASSLGGTSYEQYFGPGTRLTVT.

This chain links TRBV19 with TRBJ1-1, with TRBD1 identical over 10 bases. Looked up from germline, CDR1 is LNHDA and CDR2 is SQIVND (reference sequence). V was pared by 5 bases and J by 3 bases, with 6 bases of the junction left unmatched. This CDR3 has 15 residues. The DNA for the CDR3 is TGTGCCAGTAGTCATGACAGGGGGCGCGACACTGAAGCTTTCTTT. Its translation: CASSHDRGRDTEAFF.

The rearrangement links TRBV5-4 to TRBJ2-5, with TRBD2 identical over 7 bases. J gave up 2 bases and V 4 bases, and 2 bases lay outside the gene matches. The CDR3 is made up of 13 amino acids. CDR1 is SGHNT, CDR2 YYREEE, per germline (reference sequence). In DNA form, the CDR3 reads TGTGCCAGCAGCAGGGAGGGACAAGAGACCCAGTACTTC. Protein sequence: CASSREGQETQYF.

This clone was detected only once. The J gene is TRBJ1-2, the V gene TRBV7-9; D not certain. Trimming took off 2 bases at V and 4 bases at J, with 5 bases between the two ends. The CDR3 has 12 amino acids. Germline CDR1 and CDR2: SEHNR and FQNEAQ (reference sequence). The CDR3 DNA reads TGTGCCAGCAGCTTATCTTCCTATGGCTACACCTTC. Its protein product is CASSLSSYGYTF.

The rearrangement links TRBV18 to TRBJ2-7; 7 positions agree with TRBD2. CDR3 length: 16 residues. Germline V gene data show CDR1 as KGHSH and CDR2 as LQKENI. V trimming: 2 bases; J trimming: 0 bases; junction bases outside the gene matches: 7. CDR3 DNA: TGTGCCAGCTCACCAGGGGGGGAGAGGGGCTCCTACGAGCAGTACTTC. Translation: CASSPGGERGSYEQYF.

This chain uses TRBV5-1 with TRBJ2-3; 7 positions match TRBD1. The V gene's germline CDR1 is SGHRS and CDR2 YFSETQ. V lost 0 bases, J lost 2 bases, and 9 bases stayed unmatched. The length of the CDR3 is 17 residues. CDR3 in DNA: TGCGCCAGCAGCTTGGAAAATACAGGGGACCCCACAGATACGCAGTATTTT. This translates into CASSLENTGDPTDTQYF.

This chain uses TRBV7-3 with TRBJ2-1; 7 positions match TRBD2. Germline V gene sequence: CDR1 SGHTA, CDR2 FQGTGA. The CDR3 sequence is 17 residues long. The V segment lost 6 bases and the J segment 0 bases; nucleotides outside the gene matches: 11. CDR3: CASSRRGGGASYNEQFF. The CDR3 DNA reads as TGTGCCAGCAGTAGGAGGGGCGGGGGTGCCTCCTACAATGAGCAGTTCTTC.

V usage is TRBV11-2 and J usage is TRBJ2-3; TRBD1 might be the D (6 bases). Trimming took 5 bases from V and 2 from J, leaving 23 bases between them. This CDR3 is 18 amino acids long. Germline CDR1 SGHAT, CDR2 FQNNGV. CDR3 sequence (DNA): TGTGCCAGCAGCACATCAGGGGCCCTACCTTCTATCACAGATACGCAGTATTTT. It is translated as CASSTSGALPSITDTQYF.

The J gene is TRBJ1-1, the V gene TRBV11-2, with a possible D match to TRBD1 (5 bases). The V gene's germline CDR1 is SGHAT and CDR2 FQNNGV. The V end lost 5 bases, the J end lost 1 base, and 11 bases lay between the germline ends. The CDR3 is 14 amino acids. The CDR3 sequence is CASSTGTGNTEAFF. DNA for the CDR3: TGTGCCAGCAGCACCGGGACGGGGAACACTGAAGCTTTCTTT.

The sample holds a few counts of this clone. The chain links TRBV4-1 to TRBJ1-2; D unclear. Looked up from germline, CDR1 is MGHRA and CDR2 is YSYEKL. The CDR3 loop spans 12 amino acids. V lost 4 bases and J 3 bases, leaving 6 bases between the germline ends. CDR3 in amino acids: CASSPGYYGYTF. The CDR3 DNA reads TGCGCCAGCAGCCCAGGTTACTATGGCTACACCTTC.

The gene calls are TRBV15 and TRBJ2-5; maybe TRBD2 (6 bases). Germline V gene sequence: CDR1 LNHNV, CDR2 YYDKDF (reference sequence). The length of the CDR3 is 14 residues. Between the trimmed V and J ends, which lost 1 base and 5 bases, there was a span of 11 bases. The CDR3 sequence: CATSRGGDPETQYF. CDR3 DNA sequence: TGTGCCACCAGCAGAGGGGGGGACCCCGAGACCCAGTACTTC.

This clone was found a few times. The gene calls are TRBV5-1 and TRBJ1-2; D is undetermined. The CDR3 loop spans 14 amino acids. Germline CDR1 SGHRS, CDR2 YFSETQ. V lost 4 bases and J lost 3, with 13 bases in between. CDR3 in DNA: TGCGCCAGCAGCCTTATGGAGTCGGACTATGGCTACACCTTC. It codes for CASSLMESDYGYTF.

The CDR3 nucleotides are TGTGCCTGGAGTGTGCAGGGGAGGGCCACTGAAGCTTTCTTT. This encodes CAWSVQGRATEAFF. This chain joins TRBV30 and TRBJ1-1; tentatively, D is TRBD1 (6 bases). The CDR3 totals 14 residues. Trimming cost V 0 bases and J 4 bases, with 12 bases left between them. Germline loops: CDR1 GTSNPN, CDR2 SVGIG (reference sequence).

The chain carries TRBV28 and TRBJ1-5, with a tentative D call TRBD1 (6 bases). The CDR3 contains 13 residues. Germline V gene sequence: CDR1 MDHEN, CDR2 SYDVKM. The V gene lost 7 bases and the J gene lost 5 bases, with 12 bases spanning the gap. CDR3 bases: TGTGCCAGCAACAGGGACGGCGATCAGCCCCAGCATTTT. Its protein product is CASNRDGDQPQHF.

The chain is built from TRBV7-2 and TRBJ2-2; TRBD2 matches at 7 bases. Germline lookup yields CDR1 SGHTA and CDR2 FQGNSA. With 4 bases clipped from V and 1 base from J, the junction kept 6 bases outside the gene matches. CDR3 length: 16 residues. CDR3 in amino acids: CASSYSSSGNTGELFF. The CDR3 DNA is TGTGCCAGCAGCTATTCATCTAGCGGGAACACCGGGGAGCTGTTTTTT.

This chain joins TRBV29-1 and TRBJ1-4, with D uncertain. The CDR3 covers 11 residues. V was cut by 3 bases and J by 7 bases, with 6 bases left in between. CDR1 is SQVTM and CDR2 is ANQGSEA in the germline V gene. CDR3 sequence: CSVEKAEKLFF. CDR3 in DNA: TGCAGCGTTGAGAAGGCTGAAAAACTGTTTTTT.